The sample holds a few counts of the clone carrying this TCR beta chain. As yet, its antigen is unknown. The data were obtained in a study of beta chain features in type 1 diabetes. Study-level background: Cell yields, age and gender were similar between patients and healthy donors.

Sequencing targeted expressed TCRB transcripts, as all isolated RNA had been reverse transcribed. Measured with immunoSEQ multiplex PCR; TCRdb has only the in-frame clones, and not every one. The table lists 450,000 to 550,000 clones, approximately 28% of them singletons. General study points: Whether TCRB rearrangement is influenced by HLA type went unresolved here.

A single heparinised draw of about 120 mL on average was taken per donor. The sample taken for sequencing was naive CD4+ T cells from blood. This TCR came from a man between 18 and 29 years old in good health.

This chain's CDR3 is CASSSRTAQETQYF. In DNA form, the CDR3 reads TGTGCCAGCAGCTCGCGGACCGCTCAAGAGACCCAGTACTTC. This chain joins TRBV7-2 and TRBJ2-5; D unclear. The V gene's germline CDR1 is SGHTA and CDR2 FQGNSA. Trimming removed 4 bases at V and 2 bases at J, with 11 bases between. This CDR3 is 14 amino acids long.